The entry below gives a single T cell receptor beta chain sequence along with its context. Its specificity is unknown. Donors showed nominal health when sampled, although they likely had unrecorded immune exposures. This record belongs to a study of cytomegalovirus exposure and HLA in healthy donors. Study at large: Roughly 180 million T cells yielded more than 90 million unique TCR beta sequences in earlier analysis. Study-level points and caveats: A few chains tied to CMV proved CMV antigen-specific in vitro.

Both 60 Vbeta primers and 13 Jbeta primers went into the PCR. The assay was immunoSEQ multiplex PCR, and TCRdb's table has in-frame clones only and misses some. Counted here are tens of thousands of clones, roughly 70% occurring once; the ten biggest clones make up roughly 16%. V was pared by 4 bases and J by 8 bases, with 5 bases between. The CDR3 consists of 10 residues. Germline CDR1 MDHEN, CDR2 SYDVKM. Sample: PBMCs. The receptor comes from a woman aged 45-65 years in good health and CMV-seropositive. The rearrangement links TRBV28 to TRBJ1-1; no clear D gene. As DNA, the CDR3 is TGTGCCAGCAGTTCCCTGGAAGCTTTCTTT. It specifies CASSSLEAFF.